A selection of T cell receptor beta chains follows, all from one sample in a study of response to subunit inactivated influenza vaccine. TCRdb re-derived calls from the RT-PCR reads in MiXCR, one entry per CDR3 protein. The table has just over 300,000 distinct CDR3 sequences, approximately 23% seen once. Specimen: PBMCs from blood, collected about 20 months after vaccination. The receptors were gathered from a man between 45 and 75 years old who received an inactivated influenza vaccine. CDR3s include the opening cysteine and the closing phenylalanine or tryptophan. The D gene is left open where the match is weak. A clone size is listed for some rows: how often the clone was seen (once, few, many), or a class if it is expanded.

>TRBV10-3|many|TRBD1|TRBJ1-1|16
CAISEGQGRVNTEAFF
TGTGCCATCAGTGAAGGACAGGGAAGGGTGAACACTGAAGCTTTCTTT
>TRBV6-2/TRBV6-3|NA|TRBD2|TRBJ2-1|16
CASSYWTLREGTEQFF
TGTGCCAGCAGTTACTGGACTCTGCGGGAGGGCACTGAGCAGTTCTTC
>TRBV24-1|many|NA|TRBJ1-2|14
CATSDSTRDYGYTF
TGTGCCACCAGTGATTCTACGAGGGACTATGGCTACACCTTC
>TRBV20-1|NA|NA|TRBJ1-6|14
CSAREGGGNSPLHF
TGCAGTGCTAGAGAGGGAGGGGGTAATTCACCCCTCCACTTT
>TRBV9|NA|NA|TRBJ1-4|15
CASSVGLRDNEKLFF
TGTGCCAGCAGCGTAGGACTCAGGGACAATGAAAAACTGTTTTTT
>TRBV19|NA|NA|TRBJ1-5|18
CASRWGGRGFYSNQPQHF
TGTGCCAGTAGATGGGGAGGGAGAGGTTTTTATAGCAATCAGCCCCAGCATTTT
>TRBV7-8|NA|NA|TRBJ2-6|16
CASSLYTSSGANVLTF
TGTGCCAGCAGCTTATACACAAGCTCTGGGGCCAACGTCCTGACTTTC
>TRBV19|few|TRBD1|TRBJ1-1|17
CASTGIIGTGANTEAFF
TGTGCCAGTACAGGTATAATCGGGACAGGGGCGAACACTGAAGCTTTCTTT
>TRBV18|NA|TRBD2|TRBJ2-7|17
CASSQRLAGDLSYEQYF
TGTGCCAGCTCACAAAGACTAGCGGGAGACCTCTCCTACGAGCAGTACTTC
>TRBV5-1|NA|NA|TRBJ2-7|14
CASSLVGASYEQYF
TGCGCCAGCAGCTTGGTTGGAGCCTCCTACGAGCAGTACTTC
>TRBV12-3/TRBV12-4|NA|TRBD1|TRBJ1-2|14
CASSRDSASYGYTF
TGTGCCAGCAGCCGGGACAGCGCTAGTTATGGCTACACCTTC
>TRBV7-9|few|NA|TRBJ2-3|16
CASSPGNLESTDTQYF
TGTGCCAGCAGCCCCGGAAACCTCGAAAGCACAGATACGCAGTATTTT
>TRBV24-1|NA|NA|TRBJ2-2|14
CATSQGGTAGELFF
TGTGCCACCTCGCAAGGGGGGACCGCCGGGGAGCTGTTTTTT
>TRBV5-5|many|NA|TRBJ1-1|15
CASSPTGRQNTEAFF
TGTGCCAGCAGCCCAACCGGGAGGCAGAACACTGAAGCTTTCTTT
>TRBV7-2|few|TRBD1|TRBJ1-2|13
CASRTGQTYGYTF
TGTGCCAGCAGAACGGGACAGACCTATGGCTACACCTTC
>TRBV28|NA|NA|TRBJ2-4|17
CASSSQGLVGAKNIQYF
TGTGCCAGCAGTTCCCAGGGACTGGTGGGGGCCAAAAACATTCAGTACTTC
>TRBV5-1|NA|NA|TRBJ1-5|17
CASSSRHDTDSNQPQHF
TGCGCCAGCAGCTCCCGACACGACACCGATAGCAATCAGCCCCAGCATTTT
>TRBV20-1|NA|TRBD1|TRBJ2-7|14
CSARDDRGSYEQYF
TGCAGTGCTAGAGATGACAGGGGATCTTACGAGCAGTACTTC